This entry features one T cell receptor beta chain sequence. Germline assignment: CDR1 SEHNR and CDR2 FQNEAQ (reference sequence). The junction had 10 bases not matched to a gene; V was cut back by 5 bases and J by 0 bases. The CDR3 sequence is 18 residues long. The sample is drawn from a study of blood T cells in healthy people across ages. With a J-beta primer mix and a sample-barcoded 5' primer, a second PCR ran about 6 to 11 cycles. A single record per CDR3 protein comes from TCRdb applying MiXCR to the 5' RACE reads. The sample shows 800,000 or so distinct CDR3 sequences, approximately 67% of them seen only once.

The genes are TRBV7-9 and TRBJ2-3; 11 bases line up with TRBD2. Sequencing was carried out using blood. The TCR was taken from a man in his thirties or forties in good health. The CDR3 protein is CASSQLAGAYSSTDTQYF. The CDR3 DNA is TGTGCCAGCAGCCAACTAGCGGGGGCCTACTCTAGCACAGATACGCAGTATTTT.